This note documents a single T cell receptor beta chain sequence. Its antigen is currently not known. No much larger clone is present one base from it, and per-base qualities are unavailable. These data originate in a study of control samples from healthy donors and cancer patients (dated by TCRdb to the early 2020s). Receptor amplification or capture employed the immunoSEQ multiplex PCR assay. Entries here come from immuneACCESS through TCRdb and include only in-frame sequences with V and J called. Some clones fail to appear in such tables; in the studies checked, an unresolved V gene covers under half of the shortfall, and the cause of the remainder is unknown. The sample table holds about 30,000 clones, of which roughly 85% were seen once. About 20% of the sample is in the top ten clones. The specimen sequenced was PBMCs. This TCR was recovered from a man between 60 and 75 years old with head and neck cancer.

This receptor has the CDR3 CASSLTQGSYNEQFF. The sequenced DNA is TGTGCCAGCAGCTTAACCCAGGGGTCCTACAATGAGCAGTTCTTC. The chain is encoded by TRBV7-2 joined to TRBJ2-1, with a weak D call of TRBD1 (6 bases match). V gives up 2 bases and J gives up 1 base, and the segment between their germline ends measures 9 bases. The germline V gene provides CDR1 SGHTA and CDR2 FQGNSA. Taken from cysteine to phenylalanine, the CDR3 has 15 residues. The only DNA kept is the CDR3, 45 bases in frame from the first base.